These 26 T cell receptor beta chains originate from one sample sequenced in a study of blood T cell repertoires in COVID-19. Only in-frame clones appear in the TCRdb table, and some are missing; sequencing was by immunoSEQ multiplex PCR. The sample holds roughly 140,000 clones, 75% to 90% seen once. The source material was peripheral blood. Receptors were obtained from a woman in her forties with acute or convalescent COVID-19.

In its sample, this clone was seen a few times. This chain connects TRBV5-1 to TRBJ1-1; maybe TRBD1 (6 bases). CDR1 is SGHRS and CDR2 is YFSETQ in the germline V gene. CDR3 length: 15 amino acids. V lost 4 bases to trimming and J lost 0 bases, with 13 bases between them. The CDR3 DNA reads TGCGCCAGCAGCAGAGGACAGTCAGTGAACACTGAAGCTTTCTTT. Translation gives CASSRGQSVNTEAFF. Filled out from reference TRBV5-1 and TRBJ1-1, the complete variable domain reads KAGVTQTPRYLIKTRGQQVTLSCSPISGHRSVSWYQQTPGQGLQFLFEYFSETQRNKGNFPGRFSGRQFSNSRSEMNVSTLELGDSALYLCASSRGQSVNTEAFFGQGTRLTVV.

The rearrangement uses TRBV18 and TRBJ1-1, with a possible D match to TRBD1 (6 bases). Per the germline V gene, CDR1 is KGHSH and CDR2 is LQKENI. V was cut by 3 bases and J by 4 bases, with 18 bases left in between. This CDR3 spans 16 amino acids. DNA for the CDR3: TGTGCCAGCTCACCGAGGAATCAGGGGCTAGGCACTGAAGCTTTCTTT. Amino acid sequence: CASSPRNQGLGTEAFF.

The sample holds one count of this clone. V and J are TRBV2 and TRBJ2-5; the match to TRBD1 covers 8 bases. This CDR3 contains 14 residues. CDR1 is SNHLY and CDR2 is FYNNEI in the germline V gene. V lost 9 bases, J lost 2 bases, and 8 bases stayed unmatched. This chain's CDR3 is CASAQGARQETQYF. The CDR3 nucleotides are TGTGCCAGTGCTCAGGGGGCCAGGCAAGAGACCCAGTACTTC.

The chain recombines TRBV4-2 with TRBJ2-5; 14 bases align to TRBD2. The length of the CDR3 is 17 residues. In germline, CDR1 is LGHNA, CDR2 YNFKEQ. The V gene end was trimmed by 3 bases and the J gene end by 1 base; junction bases not matched to a gene: 4. The CDR3 nucleotides are TGTGCCAGCAGCCAGATTGGGACTAGCGGGAGCCAAGAGACCCAGTACTTC. This sequence encodes CASSQIGTSGSQETQYF.

The genes are TRBV28 and TRBJ2-7; 8 bases align to TRBD1. The V gene end was trimmed by 5 bases and the J gene end by 3 bases; junction bases not matched to a gene: 9. Germline loops: CDR1 MDHEN, CDR2 SYDVKM. The CDR3 is 15 residues long. CDR3 in amino acids: CASSTYRGLYYEQYF. The CDR3 DNA sequence: TGTGCCAGCAGTACCTACAGGGGGTTATACTACGAGCAGTACTTC.

The CDR3 spells CASSQVSIAGGPLNTQYF. CDR3 nucleotides: TGCGCCAGCAGCCAAGTATCAATAGCGGGGGGGCCCCTTAATACGCAGTATTTT. The genes are TRBV4-1 and TRBJ2-3; 11 nucleotides match TRBD2. Trimming at V came to 1 base and at J to 7 bases, leaving 13 bases not matched to a gene. Germline V lookup: CDR1 MGHRA, CDR2 YSYEKL. The CDR3 covers 18 residues.

V gene TRBV27 combines with J gene TRBJ2-2; D possibly corresponds to TRBD2 (5 bases). The germline V gene has CDR1 MNHEY and CDR2 SMNVEV (reference sequence). With 6 bases removed from V and 5 bases from J, the gap between germline ends came to 13 bases. The length of the CDR3 is 14 residues. The CDR3 nucleotides are TGTGCCAGCAGGGGTTCGGGATTAACCGGGGAGCTGTTTTTT. It translates to CASRGSGLTGELFF.

This clone occurred once. The chain uses TRBV5-1 and TRBJ1-1; the D is unclear. The CDR3 is 14 residues long. V lost 4 bases, J lost 0 bases, and 10 bases lay in between. Germline values: CDR1 SGHRS, CDR2 YFSETQ. The CDR3 loop is CASSEDNLNTEAFF. The CDR3 DNA reads as TGCGCCAGCAGCGAAGACAATCTGAACACTGAAGCTTTCTTT.

This chain connects TRBV3-1 (or the pseudogene TRBV3-2) to TRBJ1-2; 8 nucleotides align to TRBD1. This CDR3 is 13 amino acids long. Germline lookup yields CDR1 LGHDT and CDR2 YNNKEL (reference sequence). J was trimmed by 5 bases and V by 5 bases; bases with no gene match: 4. The CDR3 DNA reads as TGTGCCAGCAGCTTCGACAGGGGATATGGCTACACCTTC. Translated: CASSFDRGYGYTF.

This clone was recorded only once. The genes are TRBV7-9 and TRBJ1-3; 11 nucleotides agree with TRBD1. Germline V CDR1 and CDR2: SEHNR, FQNEAQ (reference sequence). The CDR3 totals 17 residues. V was pared by 5 bases and J by 3 bases, with 9 bases of the junction left unmatched. The CDR3 reads CASSRTGGLNFGNTIYF. DNA of the CDR3: TGTGCCAGCAGCAGGACAGGGGGCTTAAACTTTGGAAACACCATATATTTT.

With regard to this clone: Other DNA sequences in this sample translate to the same CDR3. V is TRBV25-1 and J is TRBJ1-1; TRBD1 is a possible D gene (5 bases). With 3 bases removed from V and 0 bases from J, the gap between germline ends came to 11 bases. From germline, CDR1 is MGHDK and CDR2 SYGVNS. This CDR3 has 15 residues. The chain's CDR3 is CASSDPRDMNTEAFF. The CDR3 DNA reads TGTGCCAGCAGTGATCCCAGGGATATGAACACTGAAGCTTTCTTT.

This clone was recorded a few times. This rearrangement joins TRBV5-1 to TRBJ1-3; maybe TRBD1 (6 bases). With 4 bases removed from V and 2 bases from J, the gap between germline ends came to 13 bases. The CDR3 has 15 amino acids. CDR1 is SGHRS, CDR2 YFSETQ, per germline. CDR3 amino acids: CASSLGGVTGNTIYF. The CDR3 DNA follows: TGCGCCAGCAGCCTAGGGGGAGTCACTGGAAACACCATATATTTT.

This chain uses TRBV11-3 with TRBJ2-2; 7 nucleotides agree with TRBD2. The CDR3 is 16 amino acids. J lost 0 bases, V lost 1 base, and 2 bases had no gene match. CDR1 and CDR2 (germline): SGHNT, YENEEA. The CDR3 loop reads CASSLVGGTNTGELFF. CDR3 bases: TGTGCCAGCAGCTTAGTGGGGGGGACGAACACCGGGGAGCTGTTTTTT.

The rearrangement joins TRBV27 to TRBJ2-1, with 7 nucleotides matching TRBD1. The CDR3 is 17 amino acids. V lost 6 bases to trimming and J lost 9 bases; unmatched junction nucleotides: 20. Germline CDR1 reads MNHEY; CDR2 reads SMNVEV (reference sequence). CDR3 residues: CASSQIETGTARGEQFF. In nucleotides, the CDR3 is TGTGCCAGCAGCCAAATTGAAACCGGGACAGCGCGTGGTGAGCAGTTCTTC.

V is TRBV7-2 and J is TRBJ2-7; 14 bases are a match to TRBD2. CDR1 is SGHTA, CDR2 FQGNSA, per germline. CDR3 length: 18 residues. V lost 2 bases, J lost 3 bases, and 9 bases stayed unmatched. CDR3 in amino acids: CASSLTRGLAGAHYEQYF. Written as DNA, the CDR3 is TGTGCCAGCAGCTTAACTCGGGGACTAGCGGGAGCCCACTACGAGCAGTACTTC.

The chain is built from TRBV7-9 and TRBJ1-2, with D maybe TRBD1 (5 bases). The CDR3 runs to 13 residues. V lost 3 bases and J lost 6, with 11 bases in between. Germline V CDR1 and CDR2: SEHNR, FQNEAQ (reference sequence). CDR3 residues: CASSFSTANGYTF. CDR3 sequence (DNA): TGTGCCAGCAGCTTTTCGACAGCGAATGGCTACACCTTC.

CDR3 DNA: TGTGCCAGCAGTGCCCAGGGACAGACTTCTAACTATGGCTACACCTTC. Translated: CASSAQGQTSNYGYTF. This chain connects TRBV6-2 or TRBV6-3 to TRBJ1-2; TRBD1 matches at 7 bases. CDR3 length: 16 amino acids. V was pared by 5 bases and J by 0 bases, with 9 bases of the junction left unmatched. Germline V lookup: CDR1 MNHEY, CDR2 SVGEGT.

This clone was recorded many times. The genes are TRBV11-3 and TRBJ2-4, with D possibly TRBD2 on 6 matching bases. V was shortened by 5 bases and J by 9 bases, with 20 bases between the two germline ends. The germline gives CDR1 SGHNT, CDR2 YENEEA. The CDR3 runs 15 residues. The CDR3, as DNA: TGTGCCAGCAGCAAACGGACTACCGGGGAGGTCATTCAGTACTTC. Translated: CASSKRTTGEVIQYF.

The genes are TRBV11-2 and TRBJ1-2, with D possibly being TRBD1 (6 bases). With 5 bases removed from V and 5 bases from J, the gap between germline ends came to 9 bases. Germline lookup yields CDR1 SGHAT and CDR2 FQNNGV. This CDR3 spans 12 amino acids. In nucleotides, the CDR3 is TGTGCCAGCAGCAGAACAGGGTATGGCTACACCTTC. Translating gives CASSRTGYGYTF.

The J gene is TRBJ2-1, the V gene TRBV14; D perhaps matches TRBD2 (5 bases). Trimming pared 0 bases from V and 8 bases from J, leaving 11 bases between. The CDR3 sequence is 14 residues long. CDR1 and CDR2 from the germline V gene are SGHDN and FVKESK. The CDR3 bases are TGTGCCAGCAGCCAAGAGTGGGAGCCCCATGAGCAGTTCTTC. It is translated as CASSQEWEPHEQFF.

The chain recombines TRBV28 with TRBJ2-1; D unclear. Germline V gene lookup returns CDR1 MDHEN and CDR2 SYDVKM. Trimming left V 2 bases short and J 1 base short, with 9 bases between. The CDR3 sequence is 15 residues long. In DNA form, the CDR3 reads TGTGCCAGCAGTTTAGTGAGCAGGTCCTACAATGAGCAGTTCTTC. It yields the protein CASSLVSRSYNEQFF.

This clone was seen a handful of times. The CDR3: CASGNGDRGYEQYF. CDR3 nucleotides: TGTGCCAGTGGAAACGGGGACAGGGGCTACGAGCAGTACTTC. This rearrangement joins TRBV3-1 (or the pseudogene TRBV3-2) to TRBJ2-7; TRBD1 agrees at 10 bases. J was trimmed by 3 bases and V by 9 bases; bases with no gene match: 8. The CDR3 consists of 14 residues. Per the germline V gene, CDR1 is LGHDT and CDR2 is YNNKEL (reference sequence).

The chain has TRBV2 and TRBJ2-7; possible D gene TRBD2, 6 bases. Germline CDR1 is SNHLY and CDR2 is FYNNEI. The V end was cut by 7 bases, the J end by 4 bases, with 14 bases between. CDR3 size: 13 residues. DNA for the CDR3: TGTGCCAGCAAGTTTTACGGGAGTTACGAGCAGTACTTC. This codes for CASKFYGSYEQYF.

This rearrangement joins TRBV14 to TRBJ2-7; TRBD1 matches 8 bases. CDR3 length: 17 residues. CDR1 is SGHDN and CDR2 is FVKESK in the germline V gene. V was clipped by 4 bases and J by 2 bases; unmatched bases: 13. The CDR3 reads CASSRKFGQGLAYEQYF. CDR3 DNA sequence: TGTGCCAGCAGCCGAAAATTTGGACAGGGATTAGCCTACGAGCAGTACTTC.

This sequence joins TRBV7-6 and TRBJ2-2; 10 bases align to TRBD1. Trimming at V came to 6 bases and at J to 2 bases, leaving 3 bases not matched to a gene. This CDR3 spans 15 amino acids. Germline loops: CDR1 SGHVS, CDR2 FNYEAQ. CDR3 nucleotides: TGTGCCAGCAGTCGGACAGGGGGAAACACCGGGGAGCTGTTTTTT. Its translation is CASSRTGGNTGELFF.

The V call is TRBV30, the J call TRBJ1-5; the match to TRBD1 covers 9 bases. CDR3 size: 15 residues. V dropped 3 bases and J dropped 1; count of bases not matched to a gene: 4. The V gene's germline CDR1 is GTSNPN and CDR2 SVGIG (reference sequence). This CDR3 is CAWREQGASNQPQHF. The CDR3 bases are TGTGCCTGGAGGGAACAGGGGGCGAGCAATCAGCCCCAGCATTTT.